A selection of T cell receptor beta chains follows, all from one sample in a study of T cell responses to AZD1222 COVID-19 vaccine. The assay was immunoSEQ multiplex PCR, and TCRdb's table has in-frame clones only and misses some. The sample lists about 120,000 clones, roughly 92% seen once, with 1.6% in the top ten. Sample: peripheral blood, taken 28 days after the second AZD1222 dose. The receptor set was obtained from an adult who received the AZD1222 COVID-19 vaccine. The CDR3 runs from the conserved cysteine through the conserved F or W. D genes are given only for firm matches. Size values are once, few and many counts, or a class for expanded clones, and some rows have none.

TRBD2	-	TRBV5-6	TRBJ2-2	CASSPVAGGYTGELFF	TGTGCCAGCAGCCCTGTAGCGGGAGGTTACACCGGGGAGCTGTTTTTT
-	once	TRBV2	TRBJ1-5	CASSEVGGDQPQHF	TGTGCCAGCAGTGAAGTGGGGGGGGATCAGCCCCAGCATTTT
-	-	TRBV7-3	TRBJ2-1	CASSPYGGEQFF	TGTGCCAGCAGCCCCTATGGTGGTGAGCAGTTCTTC
-	-	TRBV7-3	TRBJ2-2	CASSRLSNTGELFF	TGTGCCAGCTCGCGGTTGTCGAACACCGGGGAGCTGTTTTTT
TRBD2	few	TRBV7-9	TRBJ2-1	CASSFNRDYTKVDEQFF	TGTGCCAGCAGCTTTAACCGGGACTACACAAAAGTCGATGAGCAGTTCTTC
TRBD1	-	TRBV2	TRBJ2-3	CASRSHRGTDTQYF	TGTGCCAGCAGGTCCCACAGGGGAACAGATACGCAGTATTTT
TRBD2	few	TRBV30	TRBJ2-5	CAWSVGREGTQYF	TGTGCCTGGAGTGTTGGAAGGGAGGGGACCCAGTACTTC
-	-	TRBV2	TRBJ1-1	CASSVTYDRPEAFF	TGTGCCAGCAGCGTCACCTACGACCGGCCTGAAGCTTTCTTT
-	-	TRBV9	TRBJ1-6	CASSAQGPRTYNSPLHF	TGTGCCAGCAGCGCCCAAGGCCCACGGACCTATAATTCACCCCTCCACTTT
TRBD2	-	TRBV28	TRBJ2-7	CASSSSGREAYEQYF	TGTGCCAGCAGCTCAAGCGGGAGAGAGGCCTACGAGCAGTACTTC
-	once	TRBV15	TRBJ1-6	CATSRVDNSPLHF	TGTGCCACCAGCAGAGTAGACAATTCACCCCTCCACTTT
TRBD2	few	TRBV6-4	TRBJ2-1	CASSEGLADYNEQFF	TGTGCCAGCAGTGAAGGACTAGCGGATTACAATGAGCAGTTCTTC
-	-	TRBV12-3/TRBV12-4	TRBJ2-3	CASSSGPEQYF	TGTGCCAGCAGTTCGGGTCCTGAGCAGTATTTT
TRBD2	-	TRBV19	TRBJ2-7	CASSRTSGRYYEQYF	TGTGCCAGTAGCCGGACTAGCGGGAGGTATTACGAGCAGTACTTC
TRBD2	-	TRBV5-4	TRBJ2-3	CASSPLLLAGEGRTDTQYF	TGTGCCAGCAGCCCCTTGTTACTAGCGGGAGAAGGTCGCACAGATACGCAGTATTTT
TRBD1	-	TRBV12-3/TRBV12-4	TRBJ1-1	CASSTNRGAFF	TGTGCCAGCAGTACGAACAGGGGGGCTTTCTTT
-	-	TRBV16	TRBJ1-2	CASSQVPPMYGNLPGYTF	TGTGCCAGCAGCCAAGTCCCTCCGATGTATGGGAACCTCCCTGGCTACACCTTC
-	-	TRBV6-1	TRBJ1-2	CASSEAGWNNYGYTF	TGTGCCAGCAGTGAAGCGGGTTGGAACAACTATGGCTACACCTTC
-	-	TRBV7-2	TRBJ2-5	CASSFTRETQYF	TGTGCCAGCAGCTTTACCAGGGAGACCCAGTACTTC
TRBD1	-	TRBV5-6	TRBJ1-1	CASSLAGTAAFF	TGTGCCAGCAGCTTGGCGGGGACAGCGGCTTTCTTT
-	-	TRBV19	TRBJ1-1	CASSIVAGNTEAFF	TGTGCCAGTAGTATAGTAGCAGGGAACACTGAAGCTTTCTTT
-	-	TRBV28	TRBJ1-1	CASSFPGPDTEAFF	TGTGCCAGCAGTTTTCCCGGACCTGACACTGAAGCTTTCTTT
TRBD2	-	TRBV24-1	TRBJ2-1	CATQGSGRTSTYNEQFF	TGTGCCACCCAGGGTAGCGGGAGGACAAGCACCTACAATGAGCAGTTCTTC
-	-	TRBV4-1	TRBJ2-1	CASSQGSGDSDDNEQFF	TGCGCCAGCAGCCAAGGGTCAGGGGACTCAGATGACAATGAGCAGTTCTTC
TRBD1	-	TRBV4-1	TRBJ1-2	CASRNEGAKGGYTF	TGCGCCAGCAGAAACGAGGGGGCGAAGGGTGGCTACACCTTC
TRBD1	-	TRBV5-5	TRBJ1-3	CASSLPGQGPGNTIYF	TGTGCCAGCAGCTTACCGGGACAGGGTCCCGGAAACACCATATATTTT
-	-	TRBV13	TRBJ2-2	CASSQGASGGTGELFF	TGTGCCAGCAGCCAGGGGGCTAGCGGAGGTACCGGGGAGCTGTTTTTT
-	-	TRBV5-1	TRBJ2-1	CASSLLVGAGNEQFF	TGCGCCAGCAGCTTGCTGGTGGGAGCGGGCAATGAGCAGTTCTTC
-	-	TRBV6-6	TRBJ2-1	CASSQGPDPNEQFF	TGTGCCAGCAGTCAAGGACCCGACCCAAATGAGCAGTTCTTC
-	-	TRBV27	TRBJ1-2	CASSWGARATNYGYTF	TGTGCCAGCAGTTGGGGGGCGAGGGCTACTAACTATGGCTACACCTTC
-	-	TRBV7-7	TRBJ1-4	CASSLDSREKLFF	TGTGCTAGCAGCTTAGACAGTCGTGAAAAACTGTTTTTT
-	-	TRBV20-1	TRBJ1-1	CSARPHTEAFF	TGCAGTGCTAGGCCCCACACTGAAGCTTTCTTT
-	-	TRBV5-1	TRBJ2-5	CASSDSGHQQETQYF	TGCGCCAGCAGCGATTCGGGACACCAGCAAGAGACCCAGTACTTC
TRBD1	-	TRBV30	TRBJ1-1	CAWSVWDRGLNTEAFF	TGTGCCTGGAGTGTGTGGGACAGGGGGTTGAACACTGAAGCTTTCTTT
TRBD2	-	TRBV5-1	TRBJ2-1	CASSSGTSGSLYNEQFF	TGCGCCAGCAGCTCTGGGACCAGCGGGAGCCTCTACAATGAGCAGTTCTTC
-	-	TRBV6-5	TRBJ1-5	CASTGRPQGPQHF	TGTGCCAGTACGGGACGGCCCCAAGGTCCCCAGCATTTT
-	-	TRBV14	TRBJ1-3	CASSQSIPNTIYF	TGTGCCAGCAGCCAGTCCATCCCAAACACCATATATTTT
-	-	TRBV28	TRBJ2-1	CASSLFSGGLNEQFF	TGTGCCAGCAGTTTATTCAGCGGAGGCCTCAATGAGCAGTTCTTC
-	-	TRBV12-3/TRBV12-4	TRBJ1-1	CASSSSGPEAFF	TGTGCCAGCAGTTCGTCCGGGCCCGAAGCTTTCTTT
-	-	TRBV21-1	TRBJ2-2	CASSKTRDWGTGELFF	TGTGCCAGCAGCAAGACGAGGGACTGGGGGACCGGGGAGCTGTTTTTT
-	-	TRBV6-5	TRBJ1-5	CASSRTQGKNQPQHF	TGTGCCAGCAGCCGAACTCAGGGGAAGAATCAGCCCCAGCATTTT
TRBD2	-	TRBV11-3	TRBJ2-1	CASSLAGGYNEQFF	TGTGCCAGCAGCTTAGCGGGAGGCTACAATGAGCAGTTCTTC
-	-	TRBV3-1/TRBV3-2	TRBJ2-1	CASSPSFSSYNEQFF	TGTGCCAGCAGCCCCTCTTTTAGCTCCTACAATGAGCAGTTCTTC
-	-	TRBV19	TRBJ1-2	CASDSSLGYGYTF	TGTGCCAGTGACAGCTCCTTGGGCTATGGCTACACCTTC
-	-	TRBV27	TRBJ2-3	CASSLHSIRPTATDTQYF	TGTGCCAGCAGTTTACACTCGATCCGCCCCACTGCCACAGATACGCAGTATTTT
-	-	TRBV3-1/TRBV3-2	TRBJ1-2	CASSPTNRVYYGYTF	TGTGCCAGCAGCCCAACCAACAGGGTTTATTATGGCTACACCTTC
-	-	TRBV7-9	TRBJ2-1	CASSLAGSYNEQFF	TGTGCCAGCAGCTTGGCGGGCTCCTACAATGAGCAGTTCTTC
TRBD1	few	TRBV7-8	TRBJ1-4	CASSRDSGREKLFF	TGTGCCAGCAGCCGGGACAGCGGTCGAGAAAAACTGTTTTTT